This is a list of T cell receptor beta chains from one sample in a study of cytomegalovirus exposure and HLA in healthy donors. This table comes from immunoSEQ multiplex PCR, and its TCRdb copy is limited to in-frame clones, with some not included. Among under 200,000 clones, about 79% were seen once, and the ten largest hold 0.7% to 0.8%. The sample comprised PBMCs. The receptors originated from a female donor in good health and CMV-seronegative. Each CDR3 is given with its conserved first and last residue. D genes are given only for firm matches. Not all rows give a size; the values are once, few, many and, for expanded clones, a class.

TGTGCCAGCAGCTCCGGACAGAATCCCTACAATGAGCAGTTCTTC CASSSGQNPYNEQFF TRBJ2-1 - - TRBV7-3
TGTGCCAGCAGTTTAATGGGGACTAGCGCCTCCTACGAGCAGTACTTC CASSLMGTSASYEQYF TRBJ2-7 TRBD2 few TRBV28
TGTGCCAGCAGCCCCAGGGGCAGGGGAAATGGCTACACCTTC CASSPRGRGNGYTF TRBJ1-2 - - TRBV5-4
TGCAGCGTAAAGACAGCCGGGGGCACTGAAGCTTTCTTT CSVKTAGGTEAFF TRBJ1-1 - - TRBV29-1
TGTGCCTGGAGCCGCAACAGGGTTCATGGCTACACCTTC CAWSRNRVHGYTF TRBJ1-2 - - TRBV30
TGCAGCGCTTCGACTCCGGACAGGAGCTCCTACGAGCAGTACTTC CSASTPDRSSYEQYF TRBJ2-7 TRBD1 - TRBV29-1
TGTGCCAGCAGCACGAGGGACAGGCTGGGAGGGGAGCAGTACTTC CASSTRDRLGGEQYF TRBJ2-7 - medium-sized TRBV5-6
TGTGCCAGCAGTGTCCGGGGGGCAGCTTTCTTT CASSVRGAAFF TRBJ1-1 - - TRBV2
TGTGCCAGCAGTGATGATTTCCTGACTAGCGAGGGGTCAGATACGCAGTATTTT CASSDDFLTSEGSDTQYF TRBJ2-3 TRBD2 - TRBV2
TGTGCCAGCAGTGTGGACTGGGCCTCGGATGAGCAGTACTTC CASSVDWASDEQYF TRBJ2-7 - few TRBV6-1
TGTGCCAGCAGCTTTACAGGGGCCAATTCACCCCTCCACTTT CASSFTGANSPLHF TRBJ1-6 TRBD1 - TRBV7-2
TGTGCCGGGGGGGGCAGGGAAAACTATGGCTACACCTTC CAGGGRENYGYTF TRBJ1-2 - - TRBV27
TGTGCCATCTCAGTGGGCGGGACGTGGAACACTGAAGCTTTCTTT CAISVGGTWNTEAFF TRBJ1-1 - few TRBV10-3
TGTGCCAGCAGCCCGGGGGGGTTGAACACCGGGGAGCTGTTTTTT CASSPGGLNTGELFF TRBJ2-2 TRBD2 - TRBV5-4
TGTGCCAGCAGCGCAGTAGCGGGATCCACAGATACGCAGTATTTT CASSAVAGSTDTQYF TRBJ2-3 TRBD2 - TRBV9
TGTGCCAGCAGAGAGGGAGTAGGACTGGGGTATGGCTACACCTTC CASREGVGLGYGYTF TRBJ1-2 - - TRBV7-9
TGTGCCAGCTCACCGTTTATCCACAGGGAGTCGTCTGGAAACACCATATATTTT CASSPFIHRESSGNTIYF TRBJ1-3 - - TRBV18
TGTGCCTGGGGATCTAGCGGGAGTCAGTTCTTC CAWGSSGSQFF TRBJ2-1 TRBD2 - TRBV30
TGCGCCAGCAGCCAAGATAAATGGCTAGCGGGAGGGCCCAGCACAGATACGCAGTATTTT CASSQDKWLAGGPSTDTQYF TRBJ2-3 TRBD2 - TRBV4-3
TGTGCCAGCAGTCTCACAAGACTAGTTAAGTACTTC CASSLTRLVKYF TRBJ2-5 - once TRBV28
TGTGCCAGCAGTGAAGCAGGGGCTGGCTACACCTTC CASSEAGAGYTF TRBJ1-2 - - TRBV2
TGTGCCAGCAGTTCGAACAGGTTGCGGTCCTACGAGCAGTACTTC CASSSNRLRSYEQYF TRBJ2-7 - - TRBV6-6
TGTGCCAGCAGCCCATTGGGGAGGACGCTCTCTGGGGCCAACGGCCTGACTTTC CASSPLGRTLSGANGLTF TRBJ2-6 - few TRBV7-6
TGTGCCAGCAGCTTAAGACAGGGCGCGGACGGGGAGCTGTTTTTT CASSLRQGADGELFF TRBJ2-2 TRBD1 - TRBV7-3
TGTGCCAGCGGCCTCTCTGGGCGAGCTTTAGAGCAGTACTTC CASGLSGRALEQYF TRBJ2-7 - - TRBV28
TGTGCCAGTAGAAGGGGACAGGGGGTTATGAATGAGCAGTTCTTC CASRRGQGVMNEQFF TRBJ2-1 TRBD1 - TRBV19
TGTGCCAGTAGTATTCCCGGGACTTACTACAATGAGCAGTTCTTC CASSIPGTYYNEQFF TRBJ2-1 - - TRBV19